The TCR beta chain described here comes from a study of T-cell reconstitution after alpha-beta-depleted transplantation in children. Study results and limitations: Most T-cell counts and diversity one year after the transplant came from T cells that were newly produced. The origin of alpha-beta T cells about two months after transplant was reportedly several hundred expanded graft clones.

CDR1 is KGHDR, CDR2 SFDVKD, per germline. The CDR3 has 14 residues. V was clipped by 9 bases and J by 4 bases, with 16 bases between them. In its sample, this clonotype was seen many times. Antigen unknown. The TCRbeta library incorporated unique molecular identifiers. TCRdb re-called the PCR reads with MiXCR, one entry per CDR3 protein. Found here are nearly 250,000 distinct CDR3 sequences, approximately 8.9% of them singletons; the top ten hold almost 6.5%. This clonotype originated in a male patient younger than 18 who had a stem cell transplant for acute lymphoblastic leukemia, so the T cells may come from the graft donor. This specimen consisted of PBMCs, mostly from graft donor cells, obtained 180 days after TCRalphabeta/CD19-depleted stem cell transplant. This chain uses TRBV24-1 with TRBJ2-3, with a possible D match to TRBD1 (7 bases). CDR3: CATGGTVNADTQYF. CDR3 bases: TGTGCCACCGGAGGGACAGTGAACGCAGATACGCAGTATTTT.